Following are 9 T cell receptor beta chains from one sample sequenced in a study of T cell repertoires in cytomegalovirus infection. TCRdb ran MiXCR on the reads and lists one entry per CDR3 protein. The sample carries approximately 500,000 distinct CDR3 sequences, about 15% recorded once. The sample comprised CD8+ T cells from PBMCs. Every receptor here comes from a human donor in good health (CMV status not recorded). Some clones in this sample may be carry-over from other donors' samples.

The chain recombines TRBV27 with TRBJ2-3; 8 bases are shared with TRBD1. Looked up from germline, CDR1 is MNHEY and CDR2 is SMNVEV (reference sequence). There are 16 residues in the CDR3. After removal of 5 bases from V and 3 bases from J, the junction contained 10 bases not matched to a gene. CDR3 DNA sequence: TGTGCCAGCAGTGGCAGGGGGCGACCGGGGACAGATACGCAGTATTTT. This encodes CASSGRGRPGTDTQYF.

This clonotype was observed at least ten times. This chain joins TRBV6-1 and TRBJ2-1; maybe TRBD2 (5 bases). V lost 0 bases and J lost 9, with 21 bases in between. This CDR3 contains 17 residues. Looked up from germline, CDR1 is MNHNS and CDR2 is SASEGT. The CDR3 loop reads CASSEAGSLYSGLEQFF. In DNA, the CDR3 is TGTGCCAGCAGTGAAGCGGGGAGCCTCTACAGCGGACTTGAGCAGTTCTTC.

A few counts support this clonotype. The conserved phenylalanine or tryptophan is not found at the CDR3 terminus, so this likely reflects a read error. V is TRBV7-3 and J is TRBJ2-7; no clear D gene. The CDR3 spans 13 residues. The V and J ends lost 5 bases and 7 bases respectively, with 15 bases between them. The V gene's germline CDR1 is SGHTA and CDR2 FQGTGA. The CDR3 is CASSRILSEEQYL. In DNA, the CDR3 is TGTGCCAGCAGCCGGATCCTATCCGAAGAGCAGTACTTA.

The CDR3: CASSFRGMNEQFF. The CDR3 nucleotides are TGTGCCAGCAGTTTCAGGGGGATGAATGAGCAGTTCTTC. The gene calls are TRBV27 and TRBJ2-1; 7 nucleotides align to TRBD1. J lost 7 bases, V lost 3 bases, and 3 bases had no gene match. Germline-derived CDR1 and CDR2 are MNHEY and SMNVEV (reference sequence). CDR3 length: 13 residues.

This clonotype was counted at least ten times. The chain is built from TRBV14 and TRBJ1-6; weak D call: TRBD1 (6 bases). The CDR3 covers 15 residues. Trimming cost V 1 base and J 7 bases, with 11 bases left between them. Germline lookup yields CDR1 SGHDN and CDR2 FVKESK. The CDR3 DNA sequence: TGTGCCAGCAGCCAAGTTGCAGGGGTAAATTCACCCCTCCACTTT. Translating it yields CASSQVAGVNSPLHF.

This clonotype was picked up many times. The chain uses TRBV7-3 and TRBJ2-1, with D perhaps assigned TRBD1 or TRBD2 (6 bases each). The length of the CDR3 is 15 residues. Trimming cost V 5 bases and J 4 bases, with 15 bases left between them. In germline, CDR1 is SGHTA, CDR2 FQGTGA. The CDR3 loop is CASSMGPGAYNEQFF. For the CDR3, the DNA is TGTGCCAGCAGCATGGGGCCGGGGGCTTACAATGAGCAGTTCTTC.

This chain connects TRBV4-1 to TRBJ1-4; no clear D. Germline V gene sequence: CDR1 MGHRA, CDR2 YSYEKL. The germline V and J ends were trimmed by 4 bases and 0 bases, with 9 bases remaining between them. This CDR3 is built from 15 residues. CDR3 bases: TGCGCCAGCAGCCTTCAGCCTGCAACTAATGAAAAACTGTTTTTT. It codes for CASSLQPATNEKLFF.

The chain uses TRBV12-5 and TRBJ1-1; D uncertain. Deletions cut 7 bases from V and 0 bases from J, with 15 bases between. The CDR3 has 15 residues. Germline CDR1 and CDR2: LGHNT and FRNRAP. CDR3 DNA: TGTGCTAGTGCCCCGGGAGGCACCTTGAACACTGAAGCTTTCTTT. This translates into CASAPGGTLNTEAFF.

This clonotype occurred many times. The V gene is TRBV27, the J gene TRBJ1-1; perhaps TRBD1 as D (6 bases). Germline V gives CDR1 MNHEY, CDR2 SMNVEV (reference sequence). V dropped 5 bases and J dropped 4 bases, with 26 bases sitting between them. The CDR3 extends over 18 amino acids. CDR3 residues: CASSPRGRGARDGTEAFF. CDR3 DNA: TGTGCCAGCAGTCCCCGGGGGAGGGGGGCGAGGGATGGCACTGAAGCTTTCTTT.